Listed below are T cell receptor beta chains from one sample, sequenced in a study of cytomegalovirus exposure and HLA in healthy donors. The repertoire was sequenced with immunoSEQ multiplex PCR; TCRdb's copy has only in-frame clones and lacks some. This table holds approximately 140,000 clones, approximately 86% found once. Sequencing was done on a sample of PBMCs. The origin of the receptors is a woman aged 40 to 55 in good health and CMV-seronegative. The CDR3 runs from the conserved cysteine through the conserved F or W. D genes are given only for firm matches. Some rows have no size entry. The others give once, few or many, or a class for an expanded clone.

cdr3_length,d_call,v_call,clone_size,j_call,cdr3_aa,cdr3_nt
16,TRBD2,TRBV6-1,NA,TRBJ2-4,CASSEQLAGVSDIQYF,TGTGCCAGCAGTGAACAACTAGCGGGAGTAAGTGACATTCAGTACTTC
15,TRBD1,TRBV6-5,NA,TRBJ2-3,CASRRPPGQGHTQYF,TGTGCCAGCAGGCGGCCACCGGGACAGGGACATACGCAGTATTTT
15,TRBD2,TRBV10-3,NA,TRBJ2-1,CAISDWLADGNEQFF,TGTGCCATCAGTGACTGGCTAGCGGATGGTAATGAGCAGTTCTTC
17,TRBD2,TRBV11-3,once,TRBJ2-3,CASSWGSSGRNTDTQYF,TGTGCCAGCAGTTGGGGGTCTAGCGGGAGAAACACAGATACGCAGTATTTT
14,NA,TRBV10-1,NA,TRBJ1-5,CASSDGGSNQPQHF,TGCGCCAGCAGCGACGGAGGGAGCAATCAGCCCCAGCATTTT
14,TRBD1,TRBV7-9,NA,TRBJ2-1,CSTQGERTYNEQFF,TGTTCCACGCAGGGGGAGCGCACCTACAATGAGCAGTTCTTC
15,NA,TRBV10-1,NA,TRBJ1-4,CVSSESSAGDEKLFF,TGCGTCAGCAGTGAGTCTAGTGCGGGAGATGAAAAACTGTTTTTT
16,TRBD2,TRBV30,NA,TRBJ2-3,CAWSPLTSGSTDTQYF,TGTGCCTGGAGTCCCCTGACTAGCGGAAGCACAGATACGCAGTATTTT
15,TRBD2,TRBV6-1,NA,TRBJ2-7,CASREPGLAGYEQYF,TGTGCCAGCAGGGAACCGGGACTAGCCGGGTACGAGCAGTACTTC
14,TRBD2,TRBV7-3,NA,TRBJ2-1,CASSPSGTSNEQFF,TGTGCCAGCAGCCCTAGCGGGACTAGCAATGAGCAGTTCTTC
14,TRBD2,TRBV18,NA,TRBJ2-7,CASSPRTRTYEQYF,TGTGCCAGCTCACCACGGACTAGAACCTACGAGCAGTACTTC
13,NA,TRBV30,NA,TRBJ1-2,CAWSVTANYGYTF,TGTGCCTGGAGTGTCACAGCTAACTATGGCTACACCTTC
15,NA,TRBV19,few,TRBJ1-2,CASSLGSRANYGYTF,TGTGCCAGTAGTCTCGGGTCGAGAGCTAACTATGGCTACACCTTC
17,TRBD1,TRBV11-3,once,TRBJ2-2,CASSLDRTGGGGGELFF,TGTGCCAGCAGCTTAGACCGGACAGGGGGCGGCGGCGGGGAGCTGTTTTTT
16,NA,TRBV6-1,NA,TRBJ2-1,CASSDDRQTVYNEQFF,TGTGCCAGCAGTGACGACCGCCAGACAGTCTACAATGAGCAGTTCTTC
16,NA,TRBV27,once,TRBJ2-2,CASSLYGASGTGELFF,TGTGCCAGCAGTTTATATGGAGCTTCGGGCACCGGGGAGCTGTTTTTT
12,TRBD1,TRBV28,NA,TRBJ1-1,CASRAGTDEAFF,TGTGCCAGCAGGGCCGGGACAGATGAAGCTTTCTTT
15,NA,TRBV11-3,NA,TRBJ2-7,CASSLDLWGAYEQYF,TGTGCCAGCAGCTTAGATCTGTGGGGGGCCTACGAGCAGTACTTC
14,NA,TRBV6-1,once,TRBJ1-1,CASKPLGDGTEAFF,TGTGCCAGCAAGCCCCTCGGAGACGGCACTGAAGCTTTCTTT
13,TRBD1,TRBV7-8,NA,TRBJ2-7,CASRQGPTYEQYF,TGTGCCAGCCGACAGGGGCCTACCTACGAGCAGTACTTC
16,TRBD2,TRBV7-2,NA,TRBJ2-7,CASSSSGLAGAYEQYF,TGTGCCAGCAGCTCGTCGGGACTAGCGGGAGCCTACGAGCAGTACTTC
16,TRBD1,TRBV2,NA,TRBJ2-7,CASRIPQGTGPYEQYF,TGTGCCAGCAGGATCCCCCAGGGGACAGGGCCCTACGAGCAGTACTTC
16,NA,TRBV7-8,NA,TRBJ2-3,CASSLVHRAGADTQYF,TGTGCCAGCAGCTTAGTTCACAGAGCAGGTGCAGATACGCAGTATTTT
16,TRBD2,TRBV10-1,NA,TRBJ2-7,CASSEGLAGGMDEQYF,TGCGCCAGCAGTGAAGGCCTAGCGGGAGGGATGGACGAGCAGTACTTC
15,TRBD1,TRBV4-1,NA,TRBJ1-4,CASSQEEGAPLKLFF,TGCGCCAGCAGCCAAGAAGAGGGGGCACCCCTCAAACTGTTTTTT
13,NA,TRBV7-7,NA,TRBJ2-5,CASSLVLQETQYF,TGTGCTAGCAGCTTAGTACTCCAAGAGACCCAGTACTTC
13,NA,TRBV9,NA,TRBJ2-1,CASSGGAYNEQFF,TGTGCCAGCAGCGGGGGGGCCTACAATGAGCAGTTCTTC
14,TRBD2,TRBV7-9,NA,TRBJ2-4,CAGGLAGVGNIQYF,TGTGCCGGTGGACTAGCGGGAGTAGGAAACATTCAGTACTTC
14,NA,TRBV6-5,NA,TRBJ2-3,CATMRAQYTDTQYF,TGTGCCACCATGCGGGCACAATATACGGATACGCAGTATTTT
16,TRBD2,TRBV4-1,NA,TRBJ2-5,CASSQKSLAAQETQYF,TGCGCCAGCAGCCAAAAGTCACTAGCGGCCCAAGAGACCCAGTACTTC
11,NA,TRBV2,NA,TRBJ2-6,CASSYRGVLTF,TGTGCCAGCAGTTACCGGGGCGTCCTGACTTTC
13,TRBD1,TRBV29-1,NA,TRBJ1-1,CSGRQGAGTEAFF,TGCAGCGGTCGACAGGGGGCAGGCACTGAAGCTTTCTTT
16,NA,TRBV4-3,few,TRBJ1-1,CASSPFVEDLGTEAFF,TGCGCCAGCAGCCCTTTCGTTGAGGATTTAGGCACTGAAGCTTTCTTT
14,NA,TRBV5-1,NA,TRBJ2-3,CASSLGQSTDTQYF,TGCGCCAGCAGCCTCGGACAGAGCACAGATACGCAGTATTTT